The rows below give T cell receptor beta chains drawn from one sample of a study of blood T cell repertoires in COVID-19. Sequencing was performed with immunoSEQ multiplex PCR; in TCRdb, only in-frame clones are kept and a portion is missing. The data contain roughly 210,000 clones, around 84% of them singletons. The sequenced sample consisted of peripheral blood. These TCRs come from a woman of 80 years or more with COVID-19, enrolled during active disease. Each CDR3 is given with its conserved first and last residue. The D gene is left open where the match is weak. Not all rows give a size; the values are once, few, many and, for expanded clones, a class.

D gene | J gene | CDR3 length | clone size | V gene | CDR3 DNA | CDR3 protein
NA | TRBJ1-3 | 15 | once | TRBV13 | TGTGCCAGCAGGCGTTCGACACAGCTCGGAAACACCATATATTTT | CASRRSTQLGNTIYF
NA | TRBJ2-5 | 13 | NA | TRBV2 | TGTGCCAGCAGTACACAGGGACAAGAGACCCAGTACTTC | CASSTQGQETQYF
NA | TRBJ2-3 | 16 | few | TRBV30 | TGTGCCTGGAGTGGCCCCGTGGGGGCGCCCACAGATACGCAGTATTTT | CAWSGPVGAPTDTQYF
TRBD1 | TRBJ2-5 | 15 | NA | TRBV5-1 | TGCGCCAGCAGCACTCCGGGACAGGGTAAAAAGACCCAGTACTTC | CASSTPGQGKKTQYF
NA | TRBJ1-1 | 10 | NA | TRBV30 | TGTGCCTGGGGACGGGGTGAAGCTTTCTTT | CAWGRGEAFF
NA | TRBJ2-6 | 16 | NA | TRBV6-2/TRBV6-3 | TGTGCCAGCAGCCGGATGACAGGTTCCGGGGCCAACGTCCTGACTTTC | CASSRMTGSGANVLTF
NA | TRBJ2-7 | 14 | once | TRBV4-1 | TGCGCCAGCAGCAGACAGGGAGGTGAATACGAGCAGTACTTC | CASSRQGGEYEQYF
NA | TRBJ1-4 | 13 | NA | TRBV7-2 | TGTGCCAGCAGCTCCTCCGGGTATGAAAAACTGTTTTTT | CASSSSGYEKLFF
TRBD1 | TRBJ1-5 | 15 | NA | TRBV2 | TGTGCCAGCAGTGATCCCAGGGGGGCTCGTCAGCCCCAGCATTTT | CASSDPRGARQPQHF
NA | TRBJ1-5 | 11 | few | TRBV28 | TGTGCCAGCAGGGCCCAGGGGCCCCAGCATTTT | CASRAQGPQHF
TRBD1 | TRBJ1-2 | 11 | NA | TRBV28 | TGTGCCAACGGACAGGGGGCACCCTACACCTTC | CANGQGAPYTF
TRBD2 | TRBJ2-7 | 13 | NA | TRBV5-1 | TGCGCCAGCAGCGGGACTAGGAGCTACGAGCAGTACTTC | CASSGTRSYEQYF
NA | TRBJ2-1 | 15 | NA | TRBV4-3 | TGCGCCAGCAGCCAAGATCGAGGACTAAGCCAAGGGCAGTTCTTC | CASSQDRGLSQGQFF
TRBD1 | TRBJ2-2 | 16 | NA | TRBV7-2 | TGTGCCAGCAGCTCCCTGACAGGGGGGATCACCGGGGAGCTGTTTTTT | CASSSLTGGITGELFF
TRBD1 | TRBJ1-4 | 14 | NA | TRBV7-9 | TGTGCCAGCAGCTTGGACAGGTTAAATGAAAAACTGTTTTTT | CASSLDRLNEKLFF
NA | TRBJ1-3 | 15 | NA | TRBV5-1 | TGCGCCAGCAGATCAGTCCGGGATCCTGGAAACACCATATATTTT | CASRSVRDPGNTIYF
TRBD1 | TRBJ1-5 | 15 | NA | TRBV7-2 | TGTGCCAGCAGCATACCGGGACAGGGTGGTCAGCCCCAGCATTTT | CASSIPGQGGQPQHF
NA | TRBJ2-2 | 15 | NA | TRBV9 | TGTGCCAGCAGGTCTACAGGGATCGGCACCGGGGAGCTGTTTTTT | CASRSTGIGTGELFF
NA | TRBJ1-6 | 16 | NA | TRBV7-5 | TGTGTCAGAAGCTTAAAGAGGAGCTCCTATAATTCACCCCTCCACTTT | CVRSLKRSSYNSPLHF
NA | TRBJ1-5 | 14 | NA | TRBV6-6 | TGTGCCAGCAGTTACTCGGTGGCGGGCCAGCCCCAGCATTTT | CASSYSVAGQPQHF
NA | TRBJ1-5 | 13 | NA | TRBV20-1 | TGCAGTGCCAGTTCAGGGAGCAATCAGCCCCAGCATTTT | CSASSGSNQPQHF
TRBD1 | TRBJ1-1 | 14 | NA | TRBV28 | TGTGCCAGCAGTTTACCAGGGGGTGTCACTGAAGCTTTCTTT | CASSLPGGVTEAFF
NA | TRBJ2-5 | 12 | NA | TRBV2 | TGTGCCAGCTGGGCCGTTATGGAGACCCAGTACTTC | CASWAVMETQYF
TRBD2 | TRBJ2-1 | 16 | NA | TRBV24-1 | TGTGCCACCAGTGACCCCGGACTAGACTCCTACAATGAGCAGTTCTTC | CATSDPGLDSYNEQFF
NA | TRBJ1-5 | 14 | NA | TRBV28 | TGTGCCAGCACCCCTGGGGGCAGGGATCAGCCCCAGCATTTT | CASTPGGRDQPQHF
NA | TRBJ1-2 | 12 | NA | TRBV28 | TGTGCCAGCAGTTTACCAGGGAAGGGCTACACCTTC | CASSLPGKGYTF
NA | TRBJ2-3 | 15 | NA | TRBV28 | TGTGCCAGCAGTTCCAGGGGCCGGGGCACAGATACGCAGTATTTT | CASSSRGRGTDTQYF
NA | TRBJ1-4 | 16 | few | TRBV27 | TGTGCCAGCAGTGCGGGGGCGGGTGGAACTAATGAAAAACTGTTTTTT | CASSAGAGGTNEKLFF
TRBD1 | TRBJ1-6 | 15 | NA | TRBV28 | TGTGCCAGCAGTCACAGACAGGGAAATAATTCACCCCTCCACTTT | CASSHRQGNNSPLHF
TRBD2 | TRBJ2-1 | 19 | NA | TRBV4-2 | TGTGCCAGCAGCCAGGCGACTAGCGGGGGGACCAGCTCCTACAATGAGCAGTTCTTC | CASSQATSGGTSSYNEQFF
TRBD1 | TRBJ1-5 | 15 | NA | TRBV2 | TGTGCCAGCAGTGCTAACAGGGGAAGTAATCAGCCCCAGCATTTT | CASSANRGSNQPQHF
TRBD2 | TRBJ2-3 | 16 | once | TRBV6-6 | TGTGCCAGCAGTCACCCGGGGAGGGTTCGGTCAGATACGCAGTATTTT | CASSHPGRVRSDTQYF
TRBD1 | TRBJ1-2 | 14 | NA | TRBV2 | TGTGCCAGCAGTGAATTGGACAGGGGATATGGCTACACCTTC | CASSELDRGYGYTF
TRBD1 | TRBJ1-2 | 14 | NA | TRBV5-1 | TGCGCCAGCAGCTTGGACGGGGACAGGGAAGGCTACACCTTC | CASSLDGDREGYTF
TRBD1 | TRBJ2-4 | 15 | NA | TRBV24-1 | TGTGCCACCAGTGACCCCAGACAGGGGAAAAACATTCAGTACTTC | CATSDPRQGKNIQYF
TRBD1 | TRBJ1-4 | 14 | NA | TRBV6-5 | TGTGCCAGCAGCCCCCAGGGGGAGGATGGAAAACTGTTTTTT | CASSPQGEDGKLFF
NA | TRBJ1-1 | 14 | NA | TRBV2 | TGTGCCAGCAGTGTCCGACAGCAGAACGCTGAAGCTTTCTTT | CASSVRQQNAEAFF
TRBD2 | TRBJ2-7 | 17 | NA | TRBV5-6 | TGTGCCAGCAGCTCCCCATGGACTGGCGGGGGGGCGGTCGAGCAGTACTTC | CASSSPWTGGGAVEQYF
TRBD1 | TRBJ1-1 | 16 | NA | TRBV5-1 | TGCGCCAGCAGCTCCGGGACAGGGGGCGCAGGCACTGAAGCTTTCTTT | CASSSGTGGAGTEAFF
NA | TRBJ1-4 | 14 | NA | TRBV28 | TGTGCCAGCAGTACCGGTGGCAGCGGTGAAAAACTGTTTTTT | CASSTGGSGEKLFF
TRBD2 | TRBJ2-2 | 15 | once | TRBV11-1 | TGTGCCAGCAGAAGCGGGGGGGCCTACACCGGGGAGCTGTTTTTT | CASRSGGAYTGELFF
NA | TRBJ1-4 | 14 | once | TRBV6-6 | TGTGCCAGCAGTTATTCTGAGCCTAATGAAAAACTGTTTTTT | CASSYSEPNEKLFF
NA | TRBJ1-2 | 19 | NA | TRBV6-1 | TGTGCCAGCAGTGAGGCCCCCTTGCTCAGGGAGGTTTTTAACTATGGCTACACCTTC | CASSEAPLLREVFNYGYTF
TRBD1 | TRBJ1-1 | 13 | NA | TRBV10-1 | TGCACCAGCATGGGACAGTCGAACACTGAAGCTTTCTTT | CTSMGQSNTEAFF
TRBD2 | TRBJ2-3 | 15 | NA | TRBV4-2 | TGTGCCAGCAGCCTATCTAGCGGGGGCACAGATACGCAGTATTTT | CASSLSSGGTDTQYF
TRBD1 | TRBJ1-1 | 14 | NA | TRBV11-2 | TGTGCCAGCAGCCCCGTCCCGGGACAGCCTGAAGCTTTCTTT | CASSPVPGQPEAFF
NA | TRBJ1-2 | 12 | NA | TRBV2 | TGTGCCAGTGTGAGCTCTAACTATGGCTACACCTTC | CASVSSNYGYTF
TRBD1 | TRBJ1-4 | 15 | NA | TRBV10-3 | TGTGCCACCCAGGGACAGGGAGCAACTAATGAAAAACTGTTTTTT | CATQGQGATNEKLFF
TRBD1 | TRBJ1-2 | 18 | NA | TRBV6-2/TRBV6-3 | TGTGCCAGCAGTTACTCGATGGGACAGGGGTCTGCGATGGAGGGCTACACCTTC | CASSYSMGQGSAMEGYTF
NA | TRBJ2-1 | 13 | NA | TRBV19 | TGTGCCAGTAGCTTTACAGGGAAGAATGAGCAGTTCTTC | CASSFTGKNEQFF